These 15 T cell receptor beta chains were sequenced from one sample in a study of vaccination and CD4 T cells after COVID-19. Their target antigens are unknown. The treatment: approximately nine-day PBMC culture with coronavirus spike peptide pools or control peptides (ViraFEST assay). The Oncomine TCR Beta short-read assay generated sequence data from the DNA of cultured CD4+ T cells. Using its own MiXCR run on the PCR reads, TCRdb lists one record per CDR3 protein. The table has around 18,000 distinct CDR3 sequences, roughly 48% seen once; the top ten hold roughly 10%. The material sequenced was CD4+ T cells from blood, cultured in vitro, taken before SARS-CoV-2 vaccination. The receptor source for this set is a human donor who had recovered from COVID-19.

The chain combines TRBV10-3 with TRBJ2-6, with D tentatively TRBD1 or TRBD2 (5 bases each). V was shortened by 4 bases and J by 0 bases, with 10 bases between the two germline ends. CDR1 is ENHRY, CDR2 SYGVKD, per germline. The CDR3 is 16 amino acids. In nucleotides, the CDR3 is TGTGCCATCAGTGCGGGACGGAGCTCTGGGGCCAACGTCCTGACTTTC. The encoded protein is CAISAGRSSGANVLTF.

J is TRBJ2-7 and V is TRBV28, with 9 bases fitting TRBD2. The V segment lost 6 bases and the J segment 3 bases; nucleotides outside the gene matches: 9. The CDR3 has 15 amino acids. The V gene's germline CDR1 is MDHEN and CDR2 SYDVKM. CDR3 DNA: TGTGCCAGCAGCATGTCGGCTAGCGGGATCTACGAGCAGTACTTC. The encoded protein is CASSMSASGIYEQYF.

This chain connects TRBV19 to TRBJ1-6, with TRBD1 matching 8 bases. The CDR3 spans 14 residues. The germline V gene has CDR1 LNHDA and CDR2 SQIVND (reference sequence). The V segment lost 4 bases and the J segment 8 bases; nucleotides outside the gene matches: 4. The CDR3 DNA follows: TGTGCCAGTAGTACGACAGGGGCTGATTCACCCCTCCACTTT. Translation: CASSTTGADSPLHF.

This clonotype was counted only a few times. V and J are TRBV7-8 and TRBJ2-1; a weak D match, TRBD1 (5 bases). CDR3 length: 15 residues. Trimming removed 6 bases from V and 0 bases from J, with 12 bases in between. Germline loops: CDR1 SGHVS, CDR2 FQNEAQ. The CDR3 is CASRQRGSSYNEQFF. CDR3 sequence (DNA): TGTGCCAGCAGACAAAGGGGAAGCTCCTACAATGAGCAGTTCTTC.

This clonotype was counted a few times. The chain has TRBV6-1 and TRBJ1-2, with D tentatively TRBD1 (6 bases). Germline V gives CDR1 MNHNS, CDR2 SASEGT. Trimming took 5 bases from V and 2 from J, leaving 12 bases between them. CDR3 length: 14 amino acids. The CDR3 nucleotides are TGTGCCAGCAGTACCCCCGGACAGAACTATGGCTACACCTTC. This gives the protein CASSTPGQNYGYTF.

V and J are TRBV25-1 and TRBJ1-2; 10 nucleotides line up with TRBD1. Germline loops: CDR1 MGHDK, CDR2 SYGVNS. The trim removed 4 bases at V and 8 bases at J, leaving 10 bases unmatched. This CDR3 has 15 amino acids. Here the CDR3 DNA reads TGTGCCAGCAGTGGGTCCGACAGGGGGCTGGGAGGCTACACCTTC. It specifies CASSGSDRGLGGYTF.

The gene calls are TRBV5-4 and TRBJ2-1, with 7 bases that match TRBD2. Unmatched junction bases numbered 8, after V lost 2 bases and J lost 6 bases. The CDR3 covers 15 residues. CDR1 and CDR2 (germline): SGHNT, YYREEE (reference sequence). CDR3 DNA: TGTGCCAGCAGCTTCGGACTAGTTAGAGGCAATGAGCAGTTCTTC. This codes for CASSFGLVRGNEQFF.

The chain employs TRBV7-9 and TRBJ2-3, with 7 bases matching TRBD2. The V segment lost 5 bases and the J segment 5 bases; nucleotides outside the gene matches: 7. From germline, CDR1 is SEHNR and CDR2 FQNEAQ (reference sequence). The CDR3 has 14 amino acids. The CDR3 reads CASSTGGGGDTQYF. The CDR3 DNA sequence: TGTGCCAGCAGCACGGGCGGGGGAGGAGATACGCAGTATTTT. The full variable domain, completed using reference TRBV7-9 and TRBJ2-3, is DTGVSQNPRHKITKRGQNVTFRCDPISEHNRLYWYRQTLGQGPEFLTYFQNEAQLEKSRLLSDRFSAERPKGSFSTLEIQRTEQGDSAMYLCASSTGGGGDTQYFGPGTRLTVL.

The chain uses TRBV2 and TRBJ2-2; TRBD2 matches 8 bases. CDR3 size: 16 residues. Germline CDR1 is SNHLY and CDR2 is FYNNEI. V lost 4 bases to trimming and J lost 2 bases; unmatched junction nucleotides: 6. In DNA, the CDR3 is TGTGCCAGCAGTGGTAGCGGGGTTTTAAACACCGGGGAGCTGTTTTTT. Its translation is CASSGSGVLNTGELFF. The full variable domain, in which reference TRBV2 and TRBJ2-2 provide the parts outside the CDR3, is EPEVTQTPSHQVTQMGQEVILRCVPISNHLYFYWYRQILGQKVEFLVSFYNNEISEKSEIFDDQFSVERPDGSNFTLKIRSTKLEDSAMYFCASSGSGVLNTGELFFGEGSRLTVL.

This clonotype appeared a few times. V and J are TRBV6-4 and TRBJ1-2; 11 bases fit TRBD1. The germline gives CDR1 MRHNA, CDR2 SNTAGT. The V and J ends lost 6 bases and 4 bases, in that order; junction bases with no gene match: 10. The CDR3 is 16 amino acids. This chain's CDR3 is CASRPPGGTGGYGYTF. DNA for the CDR3: TGTGCCAGCAGGCCTCCCGGCGGGACAGGGGGCTATGGCTACACCTTC.

The V call is TRBV9, the J call TRBJ2-7; perhaps TRBD1 as D (6 bases). The CDR3 runs to 16 residues. Per germline, CDR1 SGDLS and CDR2 YYNGEE. With 3 bases removed from V and 3 bases from J, the gap between germline ends came to 19 bases. The CDR3 region is CASSGGLGQGFYEQYF. The CDR3 nucleotides are TGTGCCAGCAGCGGGGGGCTGGGGCAGGGTTTCTACGAGCAGTACTTC.

This chain joins TRBV29-1 and TRBJ2-1; unclear D gene. This CDR3 comprises 15 residues. The germline V and J ends were trimmed by 4 bases and 1 base, with 14 bases remaining between them. CDR1 and CDR2 from the germline V gene are SQVTM and ANQGSEA. This chain's CDR3 is CSVVLARGSYNEQFF. CDR3 sequence (DNA): TGCAGCGTTGTCTTAGCTCGAGGTTCCTACAATGAGCAGTTCTTC.

The J gene is TRBJ1-1, the V gene TRBV21-1; the table's TRBD1 call for D was not verified on the DNA. TRBV21-1 is described as a pseudogene. This CDR3 spans 15 amino acids. The CDR3 protein is CASSKGDRKNTEAFF. The DNA for the CDR3 is TGTGCCAGCAGCAAAGGCGACAGGAAGAACACTGAAGCTTTCTTT.

This clonotype turned up a few times. This chain links TRBV20-1 with TRBJ2-5, with 14 bases lining up with TRBD2. The CDR3 totals 14 residues. Germline CDR1 and CDR2: DFQATT and SNEGSKA (reference sequence). Unmatched junction bases numbered 4, after V lost 6 bases and J lost 4 bases. CDR3 loop: CSAVGLAGGETQYF. The CDR3 bases are TGCAGTGCCGTCGGACTAGCGGGAGGAGAGACCCAGTACTTC.

There are a few counts of this clonotype. The chain carries TRBV19 and TRBJ2-5; 10 bases are shared with TRBD1. CDR3 length equals 16 residues. V was pared by 4 bases and J by 5 bases, with 10 bases of the junction left unmatched. Germline V gene sequence: CDR1 LNHDA, CDR2 SQIVND (reference sequence). CDR3 amino acids: CASSTRQGQGYETQYF. The DNA of the CDR3 is TGTGCCAGTAGTACCCGCCAGGGACAGGGGTACGAGACCCAGTACTTC.